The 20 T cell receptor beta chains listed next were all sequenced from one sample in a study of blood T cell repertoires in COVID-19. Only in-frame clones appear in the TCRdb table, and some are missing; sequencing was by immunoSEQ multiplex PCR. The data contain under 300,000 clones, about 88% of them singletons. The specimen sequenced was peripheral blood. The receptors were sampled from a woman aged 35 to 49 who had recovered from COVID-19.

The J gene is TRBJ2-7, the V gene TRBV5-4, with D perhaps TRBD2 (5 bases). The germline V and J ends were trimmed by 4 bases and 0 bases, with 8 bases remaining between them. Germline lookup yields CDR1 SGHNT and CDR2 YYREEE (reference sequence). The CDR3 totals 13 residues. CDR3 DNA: TGTGCCAGCAGCCCGGGATTCTCCTACGAGCAGTACTTC. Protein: CASSPGFSYEQYF.

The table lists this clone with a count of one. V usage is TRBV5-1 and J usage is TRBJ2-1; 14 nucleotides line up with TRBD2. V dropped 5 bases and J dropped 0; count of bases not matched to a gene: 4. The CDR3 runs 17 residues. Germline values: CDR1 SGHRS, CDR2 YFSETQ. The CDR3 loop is CASRGGTSGSSYNEQFF. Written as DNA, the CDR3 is TGCGCCAGCAGGGGGGGGACTAGCGGGAGCTCCTACAATGAGCAGTTCTTC.

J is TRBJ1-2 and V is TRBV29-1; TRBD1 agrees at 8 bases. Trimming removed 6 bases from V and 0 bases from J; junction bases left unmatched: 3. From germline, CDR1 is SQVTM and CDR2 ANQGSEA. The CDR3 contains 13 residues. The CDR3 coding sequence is TGCAGCGTGGGACAGGCCACTAACTATGGCTACACCTTC. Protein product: CSVGQATNYGYTF.

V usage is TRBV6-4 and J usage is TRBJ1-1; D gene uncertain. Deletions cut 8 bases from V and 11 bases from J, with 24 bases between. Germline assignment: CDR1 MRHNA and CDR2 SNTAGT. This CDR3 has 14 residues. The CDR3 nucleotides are TGTGCCAGCCGACCGTTTTTGGGCAACCCGTCGGCTTTCTTT. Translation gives CASRPFLGNPSAFF.

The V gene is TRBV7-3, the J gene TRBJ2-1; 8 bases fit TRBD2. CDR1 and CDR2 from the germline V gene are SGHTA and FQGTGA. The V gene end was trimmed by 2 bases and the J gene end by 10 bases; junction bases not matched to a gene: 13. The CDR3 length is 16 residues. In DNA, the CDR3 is TGTGCCAGCAGCTTACTGGGGGGGTTTAGCGGGAACGAGCAGTTCTTC. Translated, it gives CASSLLGGFSGNEQFF. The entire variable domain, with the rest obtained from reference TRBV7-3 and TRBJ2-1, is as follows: GAGVSQTPSNKVTEKGKYVELRCDPISGHTALYWYRQSLGQGPEFLIYFQGTGAADDSGLPNDRFFAVRPEGSVSTLKIQRTERGDSAVYLCASSLLGGFSGNEQFFGPGTRLTVL.

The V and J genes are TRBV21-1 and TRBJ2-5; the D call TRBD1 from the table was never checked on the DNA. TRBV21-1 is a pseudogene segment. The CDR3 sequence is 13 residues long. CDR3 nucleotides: TGTGCCAGCCCCCGGACAGGGGGGGAGACCCAGTACTTC. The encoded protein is CASPRTGGETQYF.

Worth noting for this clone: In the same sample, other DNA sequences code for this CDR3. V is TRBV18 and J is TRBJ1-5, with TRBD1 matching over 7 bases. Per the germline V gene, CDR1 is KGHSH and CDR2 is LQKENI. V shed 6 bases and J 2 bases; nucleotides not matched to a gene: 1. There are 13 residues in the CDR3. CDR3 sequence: CASSGQGNQPQHF. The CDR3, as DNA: TGTGCCAGCTCTGGACAGGGCAATCAGCCCCAGCATTTT.

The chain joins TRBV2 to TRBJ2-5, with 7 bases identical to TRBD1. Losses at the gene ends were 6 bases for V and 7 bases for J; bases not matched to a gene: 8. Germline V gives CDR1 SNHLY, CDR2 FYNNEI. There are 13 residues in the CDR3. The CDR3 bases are TGTGCCAGCAGCCCCACAGGGGCCACGACCCAGTACTTC. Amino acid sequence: CASSPTGATTQYF.

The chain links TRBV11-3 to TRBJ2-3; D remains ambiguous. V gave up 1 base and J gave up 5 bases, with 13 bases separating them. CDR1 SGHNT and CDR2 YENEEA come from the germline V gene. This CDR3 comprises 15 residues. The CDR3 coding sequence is TGTGCCAGCAGCTTAGTGGGTGGCCCGGGAGATACGCAGTATTTT. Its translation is CASSLVGGPGDTQYF.

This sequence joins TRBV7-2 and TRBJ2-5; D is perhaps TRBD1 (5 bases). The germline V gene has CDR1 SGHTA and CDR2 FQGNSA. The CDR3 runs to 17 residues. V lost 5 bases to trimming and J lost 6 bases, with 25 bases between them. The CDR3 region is CASSPRQSRAAAKTQYF. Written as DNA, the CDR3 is TGTGCCAGCAGCCCCCGACAGAGCAGGGCTGCCGCGAAGACCCAGTACTTC.

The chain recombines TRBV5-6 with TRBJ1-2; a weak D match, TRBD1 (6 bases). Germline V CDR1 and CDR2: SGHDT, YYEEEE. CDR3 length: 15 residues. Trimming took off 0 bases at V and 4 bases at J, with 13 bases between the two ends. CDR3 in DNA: TGTGCCAGCAGCTTGGGTCTGGGGGCGGCCTATGGCTACACCTTC. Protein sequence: CASSLGLGAAYGYTF. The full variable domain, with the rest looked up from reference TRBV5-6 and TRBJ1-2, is DAGVTQSPTHLIKTRGQQVTLRCSPKSGHDTVSWYQQALGQGPQFIFQYYEEEERQRGNFPDRFSGHQFPNYSSELNVNALLLGDSALYLCASSLGLGAAYGYTFGSGTRLTVV.

CDR3 region: CASSHPTGYTEAFF. DNA of the CDR3: TGTGCCAGCAGCCATCCTACAGGGTACACTGAAGCTTTCTTT. The chain carries TRBV3-1 (or the pseudogene TRBV3-2) and TRBJ1-1; possible D gene TRBD1, 6 bases. Germline V gives CDR1 LGHDT, CDR2 YNNKEL (reference sequence). CDR3 length equals 14 residues. V was cut by 3 bases and J by 3 bases, with 11 bases left in between.

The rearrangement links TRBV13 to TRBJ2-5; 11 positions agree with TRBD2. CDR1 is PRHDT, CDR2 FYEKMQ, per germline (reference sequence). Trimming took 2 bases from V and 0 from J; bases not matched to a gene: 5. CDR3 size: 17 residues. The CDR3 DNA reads TGTGCCAGCAGCTTACGGCTGGGACTAGCGGACCAAGAGACCCAGTACTTC. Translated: CASSLRLGLADQETQYF.

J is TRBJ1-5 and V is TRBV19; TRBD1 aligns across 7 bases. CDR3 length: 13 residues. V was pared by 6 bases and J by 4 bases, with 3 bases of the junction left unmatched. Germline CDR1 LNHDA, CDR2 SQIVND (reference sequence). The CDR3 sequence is CASSQGENQPQHF. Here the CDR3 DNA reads TGTGCCAGTAGCCAGGGGGAAAATCAGCCCCAGCATTTT.

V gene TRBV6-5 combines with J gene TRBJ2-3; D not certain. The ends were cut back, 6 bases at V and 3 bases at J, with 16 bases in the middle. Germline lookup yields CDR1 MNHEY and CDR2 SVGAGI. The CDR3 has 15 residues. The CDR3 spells CASRRTLLETDTQYF. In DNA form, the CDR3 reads TGTGCCAGCAGACGTACCCTTCTGGAGACAGATACGCAGTATTTT.

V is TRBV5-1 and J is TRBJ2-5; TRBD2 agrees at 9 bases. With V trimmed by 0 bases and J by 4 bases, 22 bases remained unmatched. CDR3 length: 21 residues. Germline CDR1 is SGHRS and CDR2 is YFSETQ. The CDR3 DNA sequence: TGCGCCAGCAGCTTGGCCGGTTTTTTAGCGGGAGAGGTCGGGAGGTCAGAGACCCAGTACTTC. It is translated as CASSLAGFLAGEVGRSETQYF.

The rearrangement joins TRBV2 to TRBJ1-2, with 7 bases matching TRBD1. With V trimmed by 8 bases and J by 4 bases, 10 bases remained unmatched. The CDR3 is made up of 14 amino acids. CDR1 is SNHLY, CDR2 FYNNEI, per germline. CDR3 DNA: TGTGCCAGCGGAACAAGACAGGGCGCCTATGGCTACACCTTC. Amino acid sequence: CASGTRQGAYGYTF. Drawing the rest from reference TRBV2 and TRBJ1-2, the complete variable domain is EPEVTQTPSHQVTQMGQEVILRCVPISNHLYFYWYRQILGQKVEFLVSFYNNEISEKSEIFDDQFSVERPDGSNFTLKIRSTKLEDSAMYFCASGTRQGAYGYTFGSGTRLTVV.

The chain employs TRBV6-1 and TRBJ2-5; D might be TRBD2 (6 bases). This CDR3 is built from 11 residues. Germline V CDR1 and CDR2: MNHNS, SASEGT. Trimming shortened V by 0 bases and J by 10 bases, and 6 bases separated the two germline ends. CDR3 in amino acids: CASSEAGGQYF. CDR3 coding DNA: TGTGCCAGCAGTGAAGCGGGGGGCCAGTACTTC.

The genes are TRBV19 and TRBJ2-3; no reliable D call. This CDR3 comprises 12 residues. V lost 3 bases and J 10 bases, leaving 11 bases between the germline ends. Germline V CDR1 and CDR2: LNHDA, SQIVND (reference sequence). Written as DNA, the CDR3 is TGTGCCAGTAGTATTTTGGGCAATGCGCAGTATTTT. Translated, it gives CASSILGNAQYF.

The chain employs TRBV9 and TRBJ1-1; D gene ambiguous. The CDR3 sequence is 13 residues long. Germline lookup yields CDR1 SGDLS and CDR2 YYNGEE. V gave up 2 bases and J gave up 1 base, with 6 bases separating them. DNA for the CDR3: TGTGCCAGCAGCGTGTCGGGGAACACTGAAGCTTTCTTT. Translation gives CASSVSGNTEAFF.